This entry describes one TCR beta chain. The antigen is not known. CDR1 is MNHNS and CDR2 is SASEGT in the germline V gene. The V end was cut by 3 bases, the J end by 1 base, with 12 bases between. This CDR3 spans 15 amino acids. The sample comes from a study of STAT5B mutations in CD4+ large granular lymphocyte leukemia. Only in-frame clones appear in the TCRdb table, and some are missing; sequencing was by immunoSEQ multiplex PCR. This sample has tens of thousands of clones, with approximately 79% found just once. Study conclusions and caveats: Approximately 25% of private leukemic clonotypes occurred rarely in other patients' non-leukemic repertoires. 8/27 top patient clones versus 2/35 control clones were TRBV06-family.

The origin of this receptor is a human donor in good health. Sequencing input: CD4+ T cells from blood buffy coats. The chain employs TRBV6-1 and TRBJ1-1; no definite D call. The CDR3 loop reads CASSERILGNTEAFF. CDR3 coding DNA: TGTGCCAGCAGTGAGAGGATACTTGGGAACACTGAAGCTTTCTTT.